This entry lists 9 T cell receptor beta chains sequenced from one sample in a study of shared T cell receptors in the human thymus. Clones were read by immunoSEQ multiplex PCR, and TCRdb kept only the in-frame ones, dropping some. In the table there are some 700,000 clones, 75% to 90% of which are singletons. These data also formed part of another study, on human thymus T cells.

The specimen sequenced was thymocytes. These receptors all stem from a girl less than two years old with a congenital heart defect.

Only a few counts were recorded for this clone. This chain uses TRBV6-1 with TRBJ1-2; TRBD1 matches at 7 bases. The CDR3 consists of 12 residues. In germline, CDR1 is MNHNS, CDR2 SASEGT. V was clipped by 5 bases and J by 7 bases; unmatched bases: 4. The DNA of the CDR3 is TGTGCCAGCAGTTCCTACAGGGGTGGCTACACCTTC. Protein sequence: CASSSYRGGYTF.

The chain joins TRBV5-1 to TRBJ2-3; 7 bases are shared with TRBD2. Germline CDR1 is SGHRS and CDR2 is YFSETQ. The CDR3 sequence is 16 residues long. V lost 0 bases, J lost 2 bases, and 6 bases stayed unmatched. The CDR3 DNA reads as TGCGCCAGCAGCTTGGCTGGCAGCGGGGACACAGATACGCAGTATTTT. Protein sequence: CASSLAGSGDTDTQYF.

The V and J genes are TRBV5-1 and TRBJ2-6, with 9 bases matching TRBD1. J gave up 1 base and V 4 bases, and 9 bases lay outside the gene matches. Germline V CDR1 and CDR2: SGHRS, YFSETQ. The CDR3 extends over 18 amino acids. CDR3 amino acids: CASSLAGTGLSGANVLTF. The CDR3, as DNA: TGCGCCAGCAGCCTAGCCGGGACAGGGCTATCTGGGGCCAACGTCCTGACTTTC.

The chain couples TRBV7-2 to TRBJ1-1; D gene unclear. The length of the CDR3 is 13 residues. Germline CDR1 and CDR2: SGHTA and FQGNSA. Trimming removed 4 bases at V and 3 bases at J, with 9 bases between. The DNA of the CDR3 is TGTGCCAGCAGCTATCGGAGGGACACTGAAGCTTTCTTT. Translated: CASSYRRDTEAFF.

The chain recombines TRBV6-5 with TRBJ1-1; D gene ambiguous. This CDR3 contains 14 residues. Trimming cost V 5 bases and J 1 base, with 11 bases left between them. Per germline, CDR1 MNHEY and CDR2 SVGAGI. The CDR3 nucleotides are TGTGCCAGCAGTCAAAACGGGAGGAACACTGAAGCTTTCTTT. This translates into CASSQNGRNTEAFF.

The gene calls are TRBV5-4 and TRBJ1-2; no firm D call. CDR1 and CDR2 from the germline V gene are SGHNT and YYREEE (reference sequence). V was shortened by 4 bases and J by 13 bases, with 17 bases between the two germline ends. CDR3 length equals 12 residues. Here the CDR3 DNA reads TGTGCCAGCAGCAACGACGGACTAGAAGGCACCTTC. Its protein is CASSNDGLEGTF.

This clone is a singleton in its sample. The chain employs TRBV4-1 and TRBJ1-6; possible D gene TRBD1, 6 bases. The length of the CDR3 is 13 residues. V was clipped by 5 bases and J by 9 bases, with 11 bases between them. Germline values: CDR1 MGHRA, CDR2 YSYEKL. CDR3 loop: CASSVQGGSPLHF. The CDR3 nucleotides are TGCGCCAGCAGCGTGCAAGGGGGTTCACCCCTCCACTTT.

This chain connects TRBV4-1 to TRBJ1-6, with 8 positions matching TRBD1. With V trimmed by 3 bases and J by 0 bases, 13 bases remained unmatched. CDR3 length: 20 residues. Per germline, CDR1 MGHRA and CDR2 YSYEKL. The CDR3 here is CASSHRTGLFPSSYNSPLHF. The CDR3 DNA reads as TGCGCCAGCAGCCATAGGACAGGGTTGTTCCCTAGCTCCTATAATTCACCCCTCCACTTT.

V is TRBV28 and J is TRBJ2-7; possible D gene TRBD2, 6 bases. The CDR3 runs to 15 residues. Trimming stripped 8 bases from V and 0 bases from J, with 17 bases between. Looked up from germline, CDR1 is MDHEN and CDR2 is SYDVKM. CDR3 sequence (DNA): TGTGCCAGCCTAAGCCTAGCGTCTAGCTCCTACGAGCAGTACTTC. This sequence encodes CASLSLASSSYEQYF.